What follows describes a single TCR beta chain. The antigen is unknown. PCR was performed using 60 Vbeta and 13 Jbeta primers. Data came from immunoSEQ multiplex PCR; TCRdb stores just in-frame clones and leaves some out. The sample lists 95,000 to 130,000 clones, over 70% occurring once. The source of the sample is a study of cytomegalovirus exposure and HLA in healthy donors. General observations from the study: TCR sequences were mostly rare, though some public TCRs occurred in many donors. Later on, an analysis showed TCR association rates differing by HLA locus, with DRB1 the most and HLA-C the fewest. TCR beta V segments were, for the most part, productive about 87% or about 30% of the time in an earlier analysis.

V was clipped by 2 bases and J by 7 bases, with 11 bases between them. The CDR3 is made up of 13 amino acids. CDR1 MNHNS and CDR2 SASEGT come from the germline V gene. This clonotype was sampled from a woman aged 18-29 years in good health and CMV-seronegative. Sample: PBMCs. This chain uses TRBV6-1 with TRBJ1-2, with unresolved D. The CDR3 DNA reads as TGTGCCAGCAGTGAAAGAAACAGATCTGGCTACACCTTC. It yields the protein CASSERNRSGYTF.